These T cell receptor beta chains were read from a single sample in a study of T-cell memory formation after mild COVID-19. TCRdb redid the calling of the 5' RACE reads with MiXCR, one entry per CDR3 protein. The sample contains 150,000 to 200,000 distinct CDR3 sequences, roughly 23% of which appear only once. Material for sequencing was PBMCs or a T cell subset sorted from them (not recorded which). The source of these receptors is an adult woman who had mild COVID-19 (a few samples of this study predate the infection). Cell type and time point are not known. Both conserved end residues are part of each CDR3.

V: TRBV7-8; J: TRBJ2-1; CDR3: CASSSAKSSYNEQFF
V: TRBV30; J: TRBJ1-1; CDR3: CAWSMEGNTEAFF
V: TRBV7-2; J: TRBJ2-7; CDR3: CASSRTSGRDRSYEQYF
V: TRBV7-3; J: TRBJ2-3; CDR3: CASSFLRRNRTDTQYF
V: TRBV19; J: TRBJ2-1; CDR3: CASSTPEEQFF
V: TRBV19; J: TRBJ2-7; CDR3: CASSLGAGGLEQYF
V: TRBV6-4; J: TRBJ2-3; CDR3: CASSHRGGPGSDTQYF
V: TRBV12-3/TRBV12-4; J: TRBJ2-7; CDR3: CASSLAGGLFEQYF
V: TRBV25-1; J: TRBJ2-7; CDR3: CASSPMWGEGYEQYF
V: TRBV7-9; J: TRBJ1-4; CDR3: CASSTNRGPGEKLFF
V: TRBV30; J: TRBJ1-5; CDR3: CAWTSEVNQPQHF
V: TRBV5-1; J: TRBJ2-7; CDR3: CASSLRTPTVDEQYF
V: TRBV2; J: TRBJ1-2; CDR3: CASSEEGQSGYTF
V: TRBV15; J: TRBJ2-7; CDR3: CATSRGRDRYEQYF
V: TRBV29-1; J: TRBJ2-7; CDR3: CSVEGDRLGPDSYEQYF
V: TRBV11-2; J: TRBJ2-7; CDR3: CASSLNPAQEVYEQYF
V: TRBV2; J: TRBJ2-5; CDR3: CASSDLTGGAETQYF
V: TRBV5-1; J: TRBJ1-1; CDR3: CASSLEGGGTEAFF
V: TRBV28; J: TRBJ2-1; CDR3: CASTTTGNYEQFF
V: TRBV20-1; J: TRBJ2-1; CDR3: CSARAPTSGRAWSYNEQFF
V: TRBV20-1; J: TRBJ2-7; CDR3: CSARGRDTYEQYF
V: TRBV5-4; J: TRBJ2-7; CDR3: CASSLDHYEQYF
V: TRBV20-1; J: TRBJ2-5; CDR3: CSARDPQQGVFQETQYF
V: TRBV7-6; J: TRBJ2-7; CDR3: CASSLAPGNEQYF
V: TRBV9; J: TRBJ1-3; CDR3: CASTGGSGNTIYF
V: TRBV12-3/TRBV12-4; J: TRBJ2-2; CDR3: CAHPTGTGELFF
V: TRBV10-3; J: TRBJ2-7; CDR3: CAINEPGQGADEQYF
V: TRBV5-6; J: TRBJ2-1; CDR3: CASSLGLAGAAEQFF
V: TRBV4-2; J: TRBJ2-4; CDR3: CASSQEVGRGEAKNIQYF
V: TRBV5-1; J: TRBJ1-1; CDR3: CASSLQEPGAEAFF
V: TRBV4-1; J: TRBJ2-1; CDR3: CASSQADQGARGEQFF
V: TRBV4-2; J: TRBJ2-7; CDR3: CASSQGRTYYEQYF
V: TRBV6-1; J: TRBJ2-2; CDR3: CASSALRDRDPGELFF
V: TRBV7-3; J: TRBJ2-2; CDR3: CASSLSVGPATGELFF
V: TRBV28; J: TRBJ2-1; CDR3: CASSHDLASNEQFF
V: TRBV7-9; J: TRBJ2-1; CDR3: CASSPRDYHYNEQFF
V: TRBV25-1; J: TRBJ2-7; CDR3: CASSGDGTPPYEQYF
V: TRBV7-9; J: TRBJ1-2; CDR3: CASSQGVDYYGYTF
V: TRBV7-9; J: TRBJ2-2; CDR3: CASSFFTGGGTGELFF
V: TRBV12-3/TRBV12-4; J: TRBJ1-2; CDR3: CASSPGTFMNGYTF
V: TRBV2; J: TRBJ2-5; CDR3: CASSYRQGAGETQYF
V: TRBV12-3/TRBV12-4; J: TRBJ2-2; CDR3: CASSFPGLRGTGELFF
V: TRBV12-3/TRBV12-4; J: TRBJ2-2; CDR3: CASSLLGPGTLSRGTGELFF
V: TRBV30; J: TRBJ2-7; CDR3: CAWSAGQGDSEQYF
V: TRBV9; J: TRBJ2-7; CDR3: CASSTGPHEQYF
V: TRBV7-6; J: TRBJ2-7; CDR3: CASSFPGTSGSYEQYF
V: TRBV12-3/TRBV12-4; J: TRBJ2-7; CDR3: CASSSDREQYF
V: TRBV3-1; J: TRBJ2-6; CDR3: CASSQETGGISGANVLTF
V: TRBV29-1; J: TRBJ1-4; CDR3: CSAQGESMGPKLFF
V: TRBV15; J: TRBJ2-2; CDR3: CATSSQGLPTPAELFF
V: TRBV7-3; J: TRBJ2-5; CDR3: CASSPSGGLGTQYF